The 26 T cell receptor beta chains reported below all come from one sample, sequenced in a study of regulatory T cells in long-lasting Graves disease. Regarding time point: newly diagnosed GD, antithyroid drugs for less than 3 months. PBMC-extracted RNA yielded the TCR library. Researchers made TCR beta libraries by using iRepertoire HTBI primers and running Arm-PCR on CDR3 regions. TCRdb called the multiplex PCR reads again in MiXCR, with one record for every CDR3 protein. The sample shows 400,000 to 500,000 distinct CDR3 sequences, 15% of them seen only once. This same sample was also taken into another study, of T cells in Graves' hyperthyroidism and ophthalmopathy.

The sample here was peripheral blood mononuclear cells (PBMCs), taken at new diagnosis, from a patient treated with antithyroid drugs. The receptors were gathered from a woman between 40 and 55 years old with Graves disease.

A remark on this clonotype: A much larger clone differs from this one at a single base, so this may be a read error. This chain uses TRBV6-2 or TRBV6-3 with TRBJ1-4; possibly TRBD1 for D (5 bases). CDR3 length equals 14 residues. In germline, CDR1 is MNHEY, CDR2 SVGEGT. CDR3 DNA sequence: TGTGCCAGCAGTCGACAGCGCACACGGGAAAAACTGTCTTTT. Its translation: CASSRQRTREKLSF.

The sample holds many counts of this clonotype. This chain connects TRBV28 to TRBJ2-7; TRBD2 matches 13 bases. Unmatched junction bases numbered 5, after V lost 5 bases and J lost 4 bases. This CDR3 spans 15 amino acids. CDR1 and CDR2 (germline): MDHEN, SYDVKM. CDR3 DNA sequence: TGTGCCAGCAGTCCATGGACTAGCGGGAGTTACGAGCAGTACTTC. Its protein is CASSPWTSGSYEQYF.

At least ten counts were recorded for this clonotype. The chain joins TRBV30 to TRBJ1-1, with D possibly TRBD1 on 6 matching bases. The CDR3 runs 12 residues. Trimming left V 6 bases short and J 5 bases short, with 13 bases between. Looked up from germline, CDR1 is GTSNPN and CDR2 is SVGIG (reference sequence). CDR3 in amino acids: CACSRGGTEAFF. CDR3 nucleotides: TGTGCCTGCTCCAGGGGAGGGACTGAAGCTTTCTTT.

This clonotype was observed at least ten times. The genes are TRBV19 and TRBJ1-5, with D possibly TRBD1 on 6 matching bases. Per the germline V gene, CDR1 is LNHDA and CDR2 is SQIVND (reference sequence). The CDR3 sequence is 15 residues long. Trimming pared 0 bases from V and 6 bases from J, leaving 12 bases between. The CDR3 is CASSIELQGSQPQHF. DNA of the CDR3: TGTGCCAGTAGTATAGAGTTACAGGGCAGTCAGCCCCAGCATTTT.

The rearrangement uses TRBV19 and TRBJ2-7; TRBD2 matches 10 bases. Unmatched junction bases numbered 9, after V lost 1 base and J lost 3 bases. The CDR3 sequence is 17 residues long. Germline CDR1 reads LNHDA; CDR2 reads SQIVND (reference sequence). The chain's CDR3 is CASSIALSSGSNYEQYF. The CDR3 DNA reads TGTGCCAGTAGTATAGCCCTCTCTAGCGGGAGTAACTACGAGCAGTACTTC.

This clonotype was counted ten times or more. This chain connects TRBV28 to TRBJ2-2, with D possibly matching TRBD1 (5 bases). V was pared by 11 bases and J by 3 bases, with 22 bases between. This CDR3 contains 16 residues. Germline CDR1 and CDR2: MDHEN and SYDVKM. The chain's CDR3 is CASSHAGRVDTGELFF. The CDR3 DNA sequence: TGTGCCTCCTCTCACGCCGGCAGGGTAGACACCGGGGAGCTGTTTTTT.

Regarding this clonotype: This may be a read error: a much more frequent sequence differs by one nucleotide. The rearrangement uses TRBV29-1 and TRBJ1-1; D may be TRBD1 (6 bases). The CDR3 totals 14 residues. CDR1 and CDR2 (germline): SQVTM, ANQGSEA. Trimming left V 1 base short and J 5 bases short, with 14 bases between. The CDR3 region is CSVEVLGARTEAFF. DNA of the CDR3: TGCAGCGTTGAAGTTCTGGGGGCAAGGACTGAAGCTTTCTTT.

The chain employs TRBV11-3 and TRBJ2-1, with D unclear. CDR1 is SGHNT, CDR2 YENEEA, per germline. Trimming pared 5 bases from V and 8 bases from J, leaving 10 bases between. CDR3 length: 12 residues. The CDR3 DNA reads as TGTGCCAGCAGCATAAGCCCGGATGAGCAGTTCTTC. Translated: CASSISPDEQFF.

At least ten counts were recorded for this clonotype. This rearrangement joins TRBV11-3 to TRBJ2-1; no clear D gene. Germline lookup yields CDR1 SGHNT and CDR2 YENEEA. The CDR3 has 12 residues. Trimming took 3 bases from V and 12 from J, leaving 12 bases between them. Written as DNA, the CDR3 is TGTGCCAGCAGCTTGGGCCTTTCTGGGCAGTTCTTC. Translated, it gives CASSLGLSGQFF.

The V and J genes are TRBV20-1 and TRBJ2-5; D gene ambiguous. Trimming cost V 7 bases and J 2 bases, with 8 bases left between them. The germline CDR1 and CDR2 sequences are DFQATT and SNEGSKA (reference sequence). The CDR3 consists of 11 residues. DNA of the CDR3: TGCAGTGGAAAGGGACAAGAGACCCAGTACTTC. It specifies CSGKGQETQYF.

This clonotype occurred many times. The chain links TRBV3-1 to TRBJ2-1; 10 bases are shared with TRBD2. The CDR3 is 16 residues long. Germline assignment: CDR1 LGHDT and CDR2 YNNKEL (reference sequence). V shed 1 base and J 3 bases; nucleotides not matched to a gene: 3. In nucleotides, the CDR3 is TGTGCCAGCAGCCAAGCACTAGCGGGACACTACAATGAGCAGTTCTTC. Its protein product is CASSQALAGHYNEQFF.

The V gene is TRBV4-3, the J gene TRBJ2-7, with TRBD2 identical over 7 bases. This CDR3 has 15 amino acids. The J segment lost 3 bases and the V segment lost 4 bases, leaving 9 bases of the junction unmatched. Per germline, CDR1 LGHNA and CDR2 YSLEER. The DNA for the CDR3 is TGCGCCAGCAGCCTGCAATCTAGCGGAGACTACGAGCAGTACTTC. Residues: CASSLQSSGDYEQYF.

This clonotype was counted at least ten times. V gene TRBV5-1 combines with J gene TRBJ1-1, with D unresolved. The CDR3 has 15 residues. The ends were cut back, 0 bases at V and 11 bases at J, with 20 bases in the middle. Germline lookup yields CDR1 SGHRS and CDR2 YFSETQ. The CDR3 loop is CASSLEDPIPPGAFF. The CDR3 DNA is TGCGCCAGCAGCTTGGAGGACCCAATTCCACCTGGGGCTTTCTTT.

This clonotype has a count of ten or more. The chain employs TRBV20-1 and TRBJ1-1; weak D call: TRBD1 (6 bases). The CDR3 is 14 amino acids. Deletions cut 6 bases from V and 6 bases from J, with 20 bases between. CDR1 and CDR2 (germline): DFQATT, SNEGSKA (reference sequence). This CDR3 reads CSATSGGRGAEAFF. For the CDR3, the DNA is TGCAGTGCAACCAGTGGGGGGCGAGGCGCTGAAGCTTTCTTT.

This clonotype was seen a few times. The rearrangement links TRBV20-1 to TRBJ1-1; D gene ambiguous. The CDR3 runs 19 residues. Germline CDR1 and CDR2: DFQATT and SNEGSKA (reference sequence). Trimming cost V 7 bases and J 1 base, with 31 bases left between them. The CDR3 nucleotides read TGCAGTGTTAACCATCTCCGGCCTCTTTCGATGACCAAGAACACTGAAGCTTTCTTT. This encodes CSVNHLRPLSMTKNTEAFF.

In its sample, this clonotype was seen many times. The chain joins TRBV27 to TRBJ1-1; a possible D gene is TRBD1 (6 bases). This CDR3 has 16 residues. Germline V CDR1 and CDR2: MNHEY, SMNVEV (reference sequence). The V end was cut by 5 bases, the J end by 1 base, with 17 bases between. The CDR3 region has the DNA TGTGCCAGCAGTAGTGCCAGGGGACGGGGGAACACTGAAGCTTTCTTT. Residues: CASSSARGRGNTEAFF.

This clonotype was detected ten times or more. V usage is TRBV2 and J usage is TRBJ2-7, with a tentative D call TRBD2 (7 bases). Germline V gene sequence: CDR1 SNHLY, CDR2 FYNNEI. The CDR3 runs to 15 residues. V was cut by 4 bases and J by 1 base, with 14 bases left in between. The CDR3 is CASSGGGYTSYEQYF. The CDR3 DNA reads as TGTGCCAGCAGTGGGGGGGGCTACACTTCCTACGAGCAGTACTTC.

The chain joins TRBV10-3 to TRBJ2-3; TRBD2 aligns across 8 bases. This CDR3 is built from 18 residues. Trimming at V came to 0 bases and at J to 0 bases, leaving 8 bases not matched to a gene. Germline CDR1 ENHRY, CDR2 SYGVKD. As DNA, the CDR3 is TGTGCCATCAGTGAGTCTATTTTGGCTAGCGGGAGCACAGATACGCAGTATTTT. Its translation is CAISESILASGSTDTQYF.

The chain links TRBV28 to TRBJ1-5; possibly TRBD1 for D (6 bases). Germline assignment: CDR1 MDHEN and CDR2 SYDVKM. The V end lost 6 bases, the J end lost 6 bases, and 12 bases lay between the germline ends. The CDR3 spans 13 residues. The CDR3 DNA reads as TGTGCCAGCAGGGTACAGGGAGGTCAGCCCCAGCATTTT. This gives the protein CASRVQGGQPQHF. The full variable domain, its missing parts supplied by reference TRBV28 and TRBJ1-5, is DVKVTQSSRYLVKRTGEKVFLECVQDMDHENMFWYRQDPGLGLRLIYFSYDVKMKEKGDIPEGYSVSREKKERFSLILESASTNQTSMYLCASRVQGGQPQHFGDGTRLSIL.

Comments on this clonotype: With a far larger clone one base away, a read error is the likely cause. The gene calls are TRBV6-1 and TRBJ2-2, with D hard to call. Germline V gene sequence: CDR1 MNHNS, CDR2 SASEGT. The CDR3 has 19 amino acids. V was cut by 11 bases and J by 5 bases, with 33 bases left in between. The CDR3 reads CAGKPAMRLGRTWTGELFF. The CDR3 DNA follows: TGTGCCGGCAAACCTGCAATGAGGTTAGGTCGTACTTGGACCGGGGAGCTGTTTTTT.

This clonotype has a handful of counts. V usage is TRBV14 and J usage is TRBJ2-1; 8 bases are shared with TRBD1. The J segment lost 6 bases and the V segment lost 3 bases, leaving 10 bases of the junction unmatched. CDR3 length equals 16 residues. The germline V gene encodes CDR1 SGHDN and CDR2 FVKESK. The CDR3 sequence is CASSQGPDRVFNEQFF. The DNA for the CDR3 is TGTGCCAGCAGCCAGGGACCGGACAGGGTTTTCAATGAGCAGTTCTTC.

The chain joins TRBV5-4 to TRBJ1-1; perhaps TRBD1 as D (5 bases). The germline V gene encodes CDR1 SGHNT and CDR2 YYREEE (reference sequence). V was trimmed by 4 bases and J by 0 bases, leaving 16 bases between them. There are 16 residues in the CDR3. The CDR3 DNA follows: TGTGCCAGCAGCCAACCCCGGGGCCCGATGAACACTGAAGCTTTCTTT. Residues: CASSQPRGPMNTEAFF.

By frequency in the sample, this clonotype is medium-sized (0.01 to 0.1%). The chain uses TRBV11-3 and TRBJ2-3; unclear D gene. Germline-derived CDR1 and CDR2 are SGHNT and YENEEA. Trimming took 8 bases from V and 4 from J, leaving 7 bases between them. The length of the CDR3 is 11 residues. Written as DNA, the CDR3 is TGTGCCAGCTCACTCGCAGATACGCAGTATTTT. This encodes CASSLADTQYF.

The chain uses TRBV4-1 and TRBJ1-5; a weak D match, TRBD1 (5 bases). Germline V gene sequence: CDR1 MGHRA, CDR2 YSYEKL. The length of the CDR3 is 15 residues. V dropped 3 bases and J dropped 4 bases, with 13 bases sitting between them. The CDR3, as DNA: TGCGCCAGCAGCCAGCTTGGACATACAAATCAGCCCCAGCATTTT. It yields the protein CASSQLGHTNQPQHF.

The chain links TRBV7-2 to TRBJ1-2, with 8 bases matching TRBD1. This CDR3 is built from 15 residues. Looked up from germline, CDR1 is SGHTA and CDR2 is FQGNSA. Unmatched junction bases numbered 6, after V lost 6 bases and J lost 0 bases. The CDR3 region has the DNA TGTGCCAGCAGTCCAGGGGGCGCATCTAACTATGGCTACACCTTC. Amino acid sequence: CASSPGGASNYGYTF.

V and J are TRBV24-1 and TRBJ2-1; TRBD2 matches 16 bases. CDR1 and CDR2 (germline): KGHDR, SFDVKD. The CDR3 covers 18 residues. After removal of 6 bases from V and 3 bases from J, the junction contained 7 bases not matched to a gene. Here the CDR3 DNA reads TGTGCCACCAGTAGTGGGACTAGCGGGAGGGCGGGCTACAATGAGCAGTTCTTC. Protein sequence: CATSSGTSGRAGYNEQFF.